The present T cell receptor (beta chain) was sequenced within a study of siplizumab effects on memory and regulatory T cells (dated by TCRdb to between 2018 and 2020). A note on the overall study: Paired mixed lymphocyte reactions were run with siplizumab at approximately 1 ug/mL and without drug, across eight responder-stimulator pairs. The study examined how the anti-CD2 antibody siplizumab affects alloreactive T-cell subsets in allogeneic mixed lymphocyte reactions built from human PBMCs.

The V and J ends are trimmed by 0 bases and 0 bases, leaving 9 bases between them. Reading from cysteine to phenylalanine, the CDR3 counts 15 amino acids. Here the CDR3 DNA is all that survives: 45 bases in frame from base 1. The germline V gene supplies CDR1 MGHRA and CDR2 YSYEKL. Turning to this clone: The clone's antigen remains unknown. Per-nucleotide qualities are absent, and no much larger clonotype sits a single base away.

Library preparation used the immunoSEQ multiplex PCR assay. Roughly 9.8 x 10^4 TCR templates per sample were assayed on the deep sequencing platform. Genomic DNA extracted from sorted T cells was used for TCRbeta CDR3 sequencing. As for the original processing: The R programming language was used for clonal analysis of the TCRbeta CDR3 data. Comparing unstimulated samples against CFSE-low samples taken after the reaction was how alloreactive CD4+ and CD8+ clones were defined. Regulatory or non-regulatory origin was assigned to alloreactive CD4+ clones by matching of sequences to sorted unstimulated Treg and non-Treg repertoires. TCRdb re-hosts the immuneACCESS table, in-frame sequences only. Its copies lack some clones; in the studies checked, an unresolved V gene accounts for under half of them, and the cause for the rest is not known. V and J calls plus clone size are reproduced from that table; the DNA served to infer D and trimming. Counted in this sample were about 7,800 clones; 35% to 40% of them appeared once. The top ten hold approximately 6.3% of the sample.

Cells from the mixed lymphocyte reactions were cocultured for about six days at 37 degrees C. After responder PBMCs were labelled with CFSE and stimulator PBMCs with Violet Dye, the two populations were combined at a 1:1 ratio. Sorted unstimulated T cells and proliferating T cells recovered from mixed lymphocyte reactions were subjected to TCRbeta CDR3 sequencing. Fresh whole blood from approximately ten HLA-typed healthy donors was used to isolate PBMCs. For TCR sequencing, responder T cells that had proliferated and were CFSE-low were FACS-sorted once the mixed lymphocyte reaction was over. Overall results and qualifications from the work: Roughly 75-95% of proliferating CD4+ or CD8+ clones could not be assigned a naive or memory phenotype. Whether proliferating Tregs from siplizumab cultures actually had suppressive function was not functionally confirmed. Among mappable alloreactive CD4+ clones, an average Treg-derived fraction of roughly 70% was observed with siplizumab, compared with approximately 25% in control reactions. Compared with memory T cells, unstimulated naive T cells appeared more diverse, and naive cells seemed to make a substantial contribution to the alloresponse. The cumulative frequency of alloreactive sequences traceable to unstimulated CD4+ memory T cells was significantly reduced by siplizumab. Sequences below about 10^-5 frequency were poorly captured, so only a minor fraction of alloreactive clones could be mapped to unstimulated subsets.

The rearranged segments are TRBV4-1 and TRBJ2-7; no D segment can be confidently identified. The source material was CFSE-low (dividing) CD8+ T cells sorted from an allogeneic mixed lymphocyte reaction. The TCR comes from a human donor in good health; the cells came from an allogeneic mixed lymphocyte reaction. The DNA sequence is TGCGCCAGCAGCCAAGATTTTAGCAGCTCCTACGAGCAGTACTTC. This sequence encodes CASSQDFSSSYEQYF.